This TCR beta chain originates from a study of CDR3 diversity in severe acne. TCRdb re-analysed the PCR reads in MiXCR, keeping a single row per CDR3 protein. The sample includes 65,000 to 95,000 distinct CDR3 sequences, 51% of them seen just once. Source material: blood. This TCR was recovered from a male donor in good health, without acne.

The CDR3 bases are TGCGCCAGCAGCTTGGGACTAGCGGGAGAGACCCAGTACTTC. It encodes CASSLGLAGETQYF. The J gene is TRBJ2-5, the V gene TRBV5-1, with 10 bases identical to TRBD2. Germline CDR1 SGHRS, CDR2 YFSETQ. J was trimmed by 4 bases and V by 0 bases; bases with no gene match: 0. The CDR3 loop spans 14 amino acids.